This T cell receptor beta chain was sequenced for a study of blood T cell repertoires in COVID-19. On the study more broadly: COVID-19 samples from acute and convalescent phases originated in the United States, Italy and Spain. PBMCs, B-cell-depleted T cells, or T cells provided the cDNA or gDNA that made up the material.

Germline loops: CDR1 LNHNV, CDR2 YYDKDF (reference sequence). The CDR3 sequence is 14 residues long. Deletions cut 4 bases from V and 6 bases from J, with 15 bases between. How the authors handled the data: Amplified reference gene primers provided the basis for estimating nucleated cell counts. Profiled with immunoSEQ multiplex PCR; TCRdb holds only in-frame clones, not every one. That table supplies the V and J calls and clone size; D and trimming were determined from the DNA. The top ten hold approximately 20% of the sample, which has 50,000 to 70,000 clones, about 70% seen once. The chain recombines TRBV15 with TRBJ1-2, with a possible D match to TRBD1 (5 bases). The TCR was taken from a man aged 45 to 65 with active or convalescent COVID-19. The source material was peripheral blood. CDR3 sequence reads: CATSTGREWNGYTF. The DNA of the CDR3 is TGTGCCACCAGCACGGGGCGGGAATGGAATGGCTACACCTTC.